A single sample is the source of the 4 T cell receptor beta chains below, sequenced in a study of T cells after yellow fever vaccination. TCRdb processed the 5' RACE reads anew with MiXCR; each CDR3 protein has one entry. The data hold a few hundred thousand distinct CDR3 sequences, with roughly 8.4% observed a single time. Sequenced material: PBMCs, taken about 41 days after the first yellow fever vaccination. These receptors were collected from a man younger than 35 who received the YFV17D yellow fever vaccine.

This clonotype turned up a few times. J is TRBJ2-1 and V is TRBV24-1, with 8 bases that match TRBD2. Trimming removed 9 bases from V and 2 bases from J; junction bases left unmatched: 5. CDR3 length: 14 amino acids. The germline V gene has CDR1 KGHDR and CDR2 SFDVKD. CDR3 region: CATEPAGAYNEQFF. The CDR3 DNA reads TGTGCCACCGAACCAGCGGGGGCCTACAATGAGCAGTTCTTC.

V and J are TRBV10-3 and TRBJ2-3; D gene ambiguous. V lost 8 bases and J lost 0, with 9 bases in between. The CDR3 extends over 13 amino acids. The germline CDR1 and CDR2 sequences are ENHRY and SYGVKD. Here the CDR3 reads CAISGRSTDTQYF. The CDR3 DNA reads TGTGCCATCTCTGGACGCAGCACAGATACGCAGTATTTT.

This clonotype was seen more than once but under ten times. CDR3 protein: CASSLPRGGGGPPETQYF. Here the CDR3 DNA reads TGCGCCAGCAGCCTCCCCCGGGGTGGCGGGGGCCCGCCGGAGACCCAGTACTTC. The V and J genes are TRBV4-1 and TRBJ2-5; D may be TRBD2 (7 bases). The germline V gene has CDR1 MGHRA and CDR2 YSYEKL. The CDR3 is made up of 18 amino acids. Deletions cut 4 bases from V and 5 bases from J, with 26 bases between.

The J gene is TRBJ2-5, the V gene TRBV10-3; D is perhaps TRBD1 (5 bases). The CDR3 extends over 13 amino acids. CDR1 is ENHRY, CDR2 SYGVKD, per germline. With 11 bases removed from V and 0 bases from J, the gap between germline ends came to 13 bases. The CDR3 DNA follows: TGTGCCGGGGCCGGAGCTGACCAAGAGACCCAGTACTTC. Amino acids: CAGAGADQETQYF.